Sequencing of this TCR beta chain was carried out in a study of cytomegalovirus exposure and HLA in healthy donors. The CDR3 extends over 14 amino acids. Trimming pared 3 bases from V and 6 bases from J, leaving 14 bases between. Germline V gene data show CDR1 as SGHNT and CDR2 as YENEEA. Study-level findings and limits: Roughly uniform depth of sequencing across donors was assumed in presence/absence analyses.

This clone was counted between two and nine times. Antigen unknown. As for the donors, each was a healthy bone marrow donor. Amplification used 60 Vbeta primers and 13 Jbeta primers. As originally analysed: Later analysis identified approximately 80 million unique TCR beta chains, 9 million to 12 million shared. Some clones are missing from TCRdb's copy, which holds only in-frame ones; the method was immunoSEQ multiplex PCR. Clonal size and the V and J genes are those of that table, whereas D and trimming came from the DNA. Of about 200,000 clones listed, 80% to 90% are singletons. Input material: PBMCs. The receptor comes from a man between 35 and 55 years old in good health and CMV-seropositive. The rearrangement joins TRBV11-3 to TRBJ1-1; D not resolved. Here the CDR3 DNA reads TGTGCCAGCAGCTTGGGCCCCGTGGAGGCTGAAGCTTTCTTT. Translated: CASSLGPVEAEAFF.